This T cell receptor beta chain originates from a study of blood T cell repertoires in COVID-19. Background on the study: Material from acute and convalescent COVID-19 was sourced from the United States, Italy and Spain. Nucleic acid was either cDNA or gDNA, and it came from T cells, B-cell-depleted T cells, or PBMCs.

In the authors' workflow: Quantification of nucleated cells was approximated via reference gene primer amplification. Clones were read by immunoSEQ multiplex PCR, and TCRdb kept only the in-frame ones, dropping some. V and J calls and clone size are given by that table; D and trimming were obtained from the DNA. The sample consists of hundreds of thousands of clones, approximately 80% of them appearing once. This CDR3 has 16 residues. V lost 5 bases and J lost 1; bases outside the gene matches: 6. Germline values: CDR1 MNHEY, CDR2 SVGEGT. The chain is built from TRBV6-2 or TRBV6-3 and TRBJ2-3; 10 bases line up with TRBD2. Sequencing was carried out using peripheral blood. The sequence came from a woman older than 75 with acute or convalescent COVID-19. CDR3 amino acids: CASSPSLAGRTDTQYF. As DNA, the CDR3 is TGTGCCAGCAGTCCCTCACTAGCGGGGCGCACAGATACGCAGTATTTT.